This entry lists 9 T cell receptor beta chains sequenced from one sample in a study of T cells in Graves' hyperthyroidism and ophthalmopathy. Researchers amplified the TCR beta CDR3 regions from RNA transcripts. Initially, a first-round RT-PCR of the TCR CDR3 employed the HTBI primer set. TCRdb processed the multiplex PCR reads anew with MiXCR; each CDR3 protein has one entry. This table has 550,000 to 800,000 distinct CDR3 sequences, 17% appearing once. Material: blood. The receptor set was obtained from a man in his forties or fifties with Graves' hyperthyroidism.

This clonotype was detected many times. J is TRBJ2-1 and V is TRBV27; D perhaps matches TRBD2 (5 bases). The CDR3 sequence is 19 residues long. The germline V and J ends were trimmed by 3 bases and 0 bases, with 21 bases remaining between them. Germline V gene lookup returns CDR1 MNHEY and CDR2 SMNVEV (reference sequence). The CDR3 DNA is TGTGCCAGCAGTTTGTCCCCCCCAAAAGCGGCTAGCTCCTACAATGAGCAGTTCTTC. Translation gives CASSLSPPKAASSYNEQFF.

This clonotype was seen a handful of times. The chain links TRBV5-4 to TRBJ2-1; D not certain. Trimming shortened V by 4 bases and J by 0 bases, and 17 bases separated the two germline ends. Germline CDR1 reads SGHNT; CDR2 reads YYREEE (reference sequence). The CDR3 extends over 17 amino acids. The CDR3 DNA is TGTGCCAGCAGCCCCCGCCGGTCGCGAAGCTCCTACAATGAGCAGTTCTTC. Its protein product is CASSPRRSRSSYNEQFF.

There are a few counts of this clonotype. The chain links TRBV12-5 to TRBJ1-5; D call uncertain. CDR1 LGHNT and CDR2 FRNRAP come from the germline V gene. CDR3 size: 14 residues. V was trimmed by 1 base and J by 4 bases, leaving 8 bases between them. Here the CDR3 reads CASGLGRGNQPQHF. In nucleotides, the CDR3 is TGTGCTAGTGGTTTGGGGAGAGGGAATCAGCCCCAGCATTTT.

The chain couples TRBV6-6 to TRBJ2-5, with 9 bases identical to TRBD1. Germline lookup yields CDR1 MNHNY and CDR2 SVGAGI (reference sequence). With V trimmed by 0 bases and J by 2 bases, 4 bases remained unmatched. CDR3 length: 16 amino acids. The DNA of the CDR3 is TGTGCCAGCAGTTACTCCCCGGGACAGGGACAAGAGACCCAGTACTTC. Translation: CASSYSPGQGQETQYF.

In nucleotides, the CDR3 is TGTGCCAGTAGTATAGTAAGGGACACTGAAGCTTTCTTT. Protein product: CASSIVRDTEAFF. The rearrangement uses TRBV19 and TRBJ1-1; D call uncertain. V shed 1 base and J shed 3 bases, with 6 bases lying between them. The germline gives CDR1 LNHDA, CDR2 SQIVND (reference sequence). This CDR3 region has 13 residues.

This chain links TRBV6-1 with TRBJ2-1; 7 nucleotides line up with TRBD2. The germline gives CDR1 MNHNS, CDR2 SASEGT. V dropped 6 bases and J dropped 7; count of bases not matched to a gene: 12. This CDR3 is 15 amino acids long. CDR3 residues: CASSAWGGSKNEQFF. The CDR3 nucleotides are TGTGCCAGCAGCGCCTGGGGCGGGAGTAAGAATGAGCAGTTCTTC.

The gene calls are TRBV19 and TRBJ2-7; 9 nucleotides align to TRBD1. V shed 10 bases, J shed 6 bases, and the junction held 4 bases outside the gene matches. This CDR3 contains 11 residues. CDR1 is LNHDA and CDR2 is SQIVND in the germline V gene (reference sequence). The CDR3 sequence: CANGTGSEQYF. CDR3 DNA sequence: TGTGCCAATGGGACAGGGTCCGAGCAGTACTTC.

In the case of this clonotype: A clone one base away is much larger, so this may be a read error. The CDR3 loop reads CASRRAGSTEAFF. CDR3 nucleotide sequence: TGTGCCAGCAGGCGGGCAGGGAGTACTGAAGCTTTCTTT. The chain joins TRBV3-1 to TRBJ1-1; the D gene is possibly TRBD1 (5 bases). The CDR3 runs 13 residues. Germline CDR1 and CDR2: LGHDT and YNNKEL (reference sequence). V was shortened by 6 bases and J by 5 bases, with 13 bases between the two germline ends.

This clonotype was counted many times. The chain links TRBV30 to TRBJ1-1; D may be TRBD1 (6 bases). The ends were cut back, 3 bases at V and 0 bases at J, with 14 bases in the middle. The CDR3 totals 15 residues. Germline lookup yields CDR1 GTSNPN and CDR2 SVGIG (reference sequence). For the CDR3, the DNA is TGTGCCTGGAGCGTACAGGGTATTTTGAACACTGAAGCTTTCTTT. Its translation is CAWSVQGILNTEAFF.